This T cell receptor (beta chain) was recorded in a study of blood T cell repertoires in COVID-19. The germline gives CDR1 MRHNA, CDR2 SNTAGT. V lost 0 bases, J lost 1 base, and 7 bases lay in between. CDR3 length: 15 residues. Per the original data handling: Amplifying reference gene primers gave estimates of nucleated cell counts. Only in-frame clones appear in the TCRdb table, and some are missing; sequencing was by immunoSEQ multiplex PCR. V and J calls and clone size are those listed in that table; D and trimming were worked out from the DNA. The table shows about 160,000 clones, with about 92% occurring only once.

Sequencing was done on a sample of peripheral blood. The V call is TRBV6-4, the J call TRBJ2-1; TRBD2 might be the D (6 bases). This clonotype was obtained from a man aged 55 to 69 with active or convalescent COVID-19. CDR3 bases: TGTGCCAGCAGTGACTCCGCGGGGTCCTACAATGAGCAGTTCTTC. Translated, it gives CASSDSAGSYNEQFF.